This T cell receptor beta chain was captured by sequencing in a study of blood T cell repertoires in COVID-19. Whole-study context: T cells, B-cell-depleted T cells, or PBMCs provided the cDNA or gDNA that served as material.

In the authors' methods: Amplified reference gene primers provided the basis for estimating nucleated cell counts. Assay: immunoSEQ multiplex PCR; the TCRdb copy retains only in-frame clones and omits some. V, J and clone size are those of that table, while D and trimming were read from the DNA. The sample includes around 350,000 clones, more than 85% of them seen just once. This TCR was recovered from a human donor in a cohort sampled during active COVID-19. Material for sequencing was peripheral blood.

CDR3 residues: CASSRGVAGANEQFF. The CDR3 nucleotides are TGTGCCAGCAGCCGGGGAGTAGCGGGAGCCAATGAGCAGTTCTTC. The gene calls are TRBV6-5 and TRBJ2-1; 9 bases align to TRBD2. CDR3 size: 15 residues. Germline loops: CDR1 MNHEY, CDR2 SVGAGI. The ends lost 6 bases at V and 6 bases at J; junction bases unmatched: 9.